This TCR beta chain comes out of a study of control samples from healthy donors and cancer patients. Data came from immunoSEQ multiplex PCR; TCRdb stores just in-frame clones and leaves some out. Of 95,000 to 110,000 clones listed, around 88% are singletons. The receptor was derived from a man between 60 and 75 years old with lung cancer. The specimen sequenced was PBMCs.

This CDR3 is CASSYDPNRFYGYTF. CDR3 nucleotide sequence: TGTGCCAGCAGTTACGACCCCAACAGGTTTTATGGCTACACCTTC. The J gene is TRBJ1-2, the V gene TRBV6-5; a weak D match, TRBD1 (5 bases). V lost 2 bases, J lost 5 bases, and 15 bases lay in between. Germline V lookup: CDR1 MNHEY, CDR2 SVGAGI. The CDR3 contains 15 residues.